The next 2 T cell receptor beta chains were all read from a single sample in a study of shared clonotypes between healthy human individuals. TCRdb's table, derived via immunoSEQ multiplex PCR, lists solely in-frame clones and lacks some. The sample contains about 800,000 clones, about 97% of which appear only once. Naive-designated CD8 cells lacked CD45RO, were positively enriched for CCR7, and omitted terminally differentiated effector memory CD45RA+ cells. Sample: naive CD8+ T cells sorted from blood. Receptor source: a man aged 30 to 39 in good health.

The chain employs TRBV7-9 and TRBJ2-4, with 7 bases fitting TRBD1. Per the germline V gene, CDR1 is SEHNR and CDR2 is FQNEAQ (reference sequence). After removal of 5 bases from V and 3 bases from J, the junction contained 7 bases not matched to a gene. This CDR3 is 15 amino acids long. CDR3 coding DNA: TGTGCCAGCAGCGGACAGGCTCGATTCAAAAACATTCAGTACTTC. Its protein product is CASSGQARFKNIQYF.

The J gene is TRBJ1-2, the V gene TRBV28; D is perhaps TRBD1 (5 bases). This CDR3 is built from 16 residues. Germline CDR1 is MDHEN and CDR2 is SYDVKM. Trimming removed 6 bases at V and 4 bases at J, with 21 bases between. The CDR3 region has the DNA TGTGCCAGCAGCCGAAAGAGGGGAGACCGGGGCTATGGCTACACCTTC. It is translated as CASSRKRGDRGYGYTF.